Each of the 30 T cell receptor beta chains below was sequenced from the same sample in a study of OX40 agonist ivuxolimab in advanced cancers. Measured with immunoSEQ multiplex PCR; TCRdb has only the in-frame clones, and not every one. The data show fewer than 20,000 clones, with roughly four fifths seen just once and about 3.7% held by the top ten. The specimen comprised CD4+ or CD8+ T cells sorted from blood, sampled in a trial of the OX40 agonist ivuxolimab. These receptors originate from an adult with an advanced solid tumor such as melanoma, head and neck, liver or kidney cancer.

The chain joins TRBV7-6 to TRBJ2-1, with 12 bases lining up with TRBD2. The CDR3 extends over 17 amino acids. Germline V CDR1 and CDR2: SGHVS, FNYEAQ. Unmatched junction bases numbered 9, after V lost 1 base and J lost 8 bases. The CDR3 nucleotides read TGTGCCAGCAGCTTAGGTCGGCTAGCGGGAGGGCCCGATGAGCAGTTCTTC. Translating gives CASSLGRLAGGPDEQFF. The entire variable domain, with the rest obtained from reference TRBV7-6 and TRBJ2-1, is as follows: GAGVSQSPRYKVTKRGQDVALRCDPISGHVSLYWYRQALGQGPEFLTYFNYEAQQDKSGLPNDRFSAERPEGSISTLTIQRTEQRDSAMYRCASSLGRLAGGPDEQFFGPGTRLTVL.

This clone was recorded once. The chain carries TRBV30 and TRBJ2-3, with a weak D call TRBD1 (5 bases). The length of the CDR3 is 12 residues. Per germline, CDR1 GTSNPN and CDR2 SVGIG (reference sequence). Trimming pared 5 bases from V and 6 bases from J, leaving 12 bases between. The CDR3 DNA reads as TGTGCCTGGGGCGACAGCGAGGATACGCAGTATTTT. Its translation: CAWGDSEDTQYF.

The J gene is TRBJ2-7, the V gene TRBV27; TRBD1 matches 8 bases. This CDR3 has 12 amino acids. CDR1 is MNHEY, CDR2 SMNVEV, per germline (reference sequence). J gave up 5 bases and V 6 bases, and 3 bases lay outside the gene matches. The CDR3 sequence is CASRDRVDEQYF. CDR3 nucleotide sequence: TGTGCCAGCAGGGACAGGGTAGACGAGCAGTACTTC.

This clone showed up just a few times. For the CDR3, the DNA is TGTGCCAGCAGTATTCTGGACAGGGTGAAAGGAAACACCATATATTTT. The encoded protein is CASSILDRVKGNTIYF. V is TRBV28 and J is TRBJ1-3, with 8 bases aligning to TRBD1. This CDR3 contains 16 residues. Per the germline V gene, CDR1 is MDHEN and CDR2 is SYDVKM. The trim removed 5 bases at V and 4 bases at J, leaving 10 bases unmatched.

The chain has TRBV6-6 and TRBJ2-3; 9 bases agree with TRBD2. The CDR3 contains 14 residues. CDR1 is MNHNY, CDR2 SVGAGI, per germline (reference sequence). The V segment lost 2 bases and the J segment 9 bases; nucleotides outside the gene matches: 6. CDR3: CASSYGTAGGTQYF. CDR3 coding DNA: TGTGCCAGCAGTTACGGGACAGCGGGAGGCACGCAGTATTTT.

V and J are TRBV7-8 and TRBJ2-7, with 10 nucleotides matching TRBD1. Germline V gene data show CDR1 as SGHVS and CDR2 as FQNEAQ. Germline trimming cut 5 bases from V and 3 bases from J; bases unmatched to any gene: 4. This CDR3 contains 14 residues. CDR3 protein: CASSDRGRDYEQYF. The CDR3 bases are TGTGCCAGCAGCGACAGGGGGCGCGACTACGAGCAGTACTTC.

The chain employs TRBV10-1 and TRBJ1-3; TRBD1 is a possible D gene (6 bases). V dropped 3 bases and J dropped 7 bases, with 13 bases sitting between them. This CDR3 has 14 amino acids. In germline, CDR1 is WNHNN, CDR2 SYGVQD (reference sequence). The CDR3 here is CASSERRGSNTIYF. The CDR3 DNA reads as TGCGCCAGCAGTGAAAGAAGGGGGTCCAACACCATATATTTT.

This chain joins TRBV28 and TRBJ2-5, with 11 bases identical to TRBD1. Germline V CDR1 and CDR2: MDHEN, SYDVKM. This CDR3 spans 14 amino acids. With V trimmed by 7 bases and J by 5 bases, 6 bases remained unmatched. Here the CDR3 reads CASNGQGARETQYF. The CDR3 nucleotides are TGTGCCAGCAATGGACAGGGGGCGCGGGAGACCCAGTACTTC. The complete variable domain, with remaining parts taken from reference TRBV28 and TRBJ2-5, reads DVKVTQSSRYLVKRTGEKVFLECVQDMDHENMFWYRQDPGLGLRLIYFSYDVKMKEKGDIPEGYSVSREKKERFSLILESASTNQTSMYLCASNGQGARETQYFGPGTRLLVL.

CDR3 nucleotides: TGTGCCAGCAGACGTTACAGGAGCAATAATGAAAAACTGTTTTTT. The encoded protein is CASRRYRSNNEKLFF. The rearrangement joins TRBV6-5 to TRBJ1-4, with D possibly matching TRBD1 (5 bases). The CDR3 covers 15 residues. Trimming left V 6 bases short and J 4 bases short, with 15 bases between. Germline V gives CDR1 MNHEY, CDR2 SVGAGI.

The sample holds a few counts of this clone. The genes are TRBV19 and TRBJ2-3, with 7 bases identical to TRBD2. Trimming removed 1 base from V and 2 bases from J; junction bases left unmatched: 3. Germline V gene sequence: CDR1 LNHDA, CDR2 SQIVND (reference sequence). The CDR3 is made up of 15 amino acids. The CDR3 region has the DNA TGTGCCAGTAGTATAGGTGGGAGGGCCACAGATACGCAGTATTTT. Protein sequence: CASSIGGRATDTQYF.

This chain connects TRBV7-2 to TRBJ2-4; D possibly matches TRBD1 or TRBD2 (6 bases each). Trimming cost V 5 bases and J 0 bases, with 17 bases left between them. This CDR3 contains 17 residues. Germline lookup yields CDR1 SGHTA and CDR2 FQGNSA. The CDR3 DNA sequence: TGTGCCAGCAGCCCCGGGGGCCTACTCATAGCCAAAAACATTCAGTACTTC. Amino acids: CASSPGGLLIAKNIQYF. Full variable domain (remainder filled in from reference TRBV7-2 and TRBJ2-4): GAGVSQSPSNKVTEKGKDVELRCDPISGHTALYWYRQSLGQGLEFLIYFQGNSAPDKSGLPSDRFSAERTGGSVSTLTIQRTQQEDSAVYLCASSPGGLLIAKNIQYFGAGTRLSVL.

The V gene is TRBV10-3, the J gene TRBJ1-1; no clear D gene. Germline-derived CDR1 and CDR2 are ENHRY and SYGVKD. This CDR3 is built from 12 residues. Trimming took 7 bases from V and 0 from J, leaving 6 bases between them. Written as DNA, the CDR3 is TGTGCCATCATGGGCGTGAACACTGAAGCTTTCTTT. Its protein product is CAIMGVNTEAFF.

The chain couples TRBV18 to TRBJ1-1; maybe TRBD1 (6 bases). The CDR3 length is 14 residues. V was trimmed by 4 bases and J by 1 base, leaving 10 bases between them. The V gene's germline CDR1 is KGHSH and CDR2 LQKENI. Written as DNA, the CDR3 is TGTGCCAGCTCACTACAGGGTACGAACACTGAAGCTTTCTTT. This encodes CASSLQGTNTEAFF.

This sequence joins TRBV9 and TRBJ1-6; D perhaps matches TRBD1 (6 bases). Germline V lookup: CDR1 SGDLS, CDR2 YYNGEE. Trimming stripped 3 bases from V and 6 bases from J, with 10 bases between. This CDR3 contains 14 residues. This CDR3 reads CASSEGGSNSPLHF. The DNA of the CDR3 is TGTGCCAGCAGCGAGGGGGGGTCTAATTCACCCCTCCACTTT.

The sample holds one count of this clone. Here the CDR3 DNA reads TGTGCCACGGTAACCGGGACTAGCGGGAGAAGTGAGCAGTTCTTC. Amino acids: CATVTGTSGRSEQFF. The chain combines TRBV15 with TRBJ2-1; 14 positions agree with TRBD2. V shed 9 bases, J shed 9 bases, and the junction held 10 bases outside the gene matches. The CDR3 sequence is 15 residues long. CDR1 and CDR2 from the germline V gene are LNHNV and YYDKDF (reference sequence).

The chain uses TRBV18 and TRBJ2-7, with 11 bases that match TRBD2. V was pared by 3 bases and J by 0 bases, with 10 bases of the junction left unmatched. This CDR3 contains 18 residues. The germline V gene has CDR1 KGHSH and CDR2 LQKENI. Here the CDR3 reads CASSPTRRTSGSSYEQYF. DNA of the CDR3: TGTGCCAGCTCACCGACCCGGAGAACTAGCGGGAGCTCCTACGAGCAGTACTTC. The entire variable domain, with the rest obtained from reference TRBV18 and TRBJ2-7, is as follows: NAGVMQNPRHLVRRRGQEARLRCSPMKGHSHVYWYRQLPEEGLKFMVYLQKENIIDESGMPKERFSAEFPKEGPSILRIQQVVRGDSAAYFCASSPTRRTSGSSYEQYFGPGTRLTVT.

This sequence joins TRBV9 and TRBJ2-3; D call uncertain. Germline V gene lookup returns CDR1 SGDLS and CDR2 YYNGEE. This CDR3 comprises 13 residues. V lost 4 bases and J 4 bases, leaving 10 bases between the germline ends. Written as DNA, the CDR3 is TGTGCCAGCAGCTACCTAACGGCAGATACGCAGTATTTT. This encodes CASSYLTADTQYF.

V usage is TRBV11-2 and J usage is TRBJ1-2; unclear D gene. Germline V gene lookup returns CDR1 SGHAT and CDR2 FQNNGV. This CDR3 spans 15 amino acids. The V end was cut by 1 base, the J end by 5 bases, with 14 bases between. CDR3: CASSLGPEQRYGYTF. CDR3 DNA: TGTGCCAGCAGCTTAGGTCCGGAACAACGATATGGCTACACCTTC. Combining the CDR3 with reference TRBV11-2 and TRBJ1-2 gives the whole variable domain EAGVAQSPRYKIIEKRQSVAFWCNPISGHATLYWYQQILGQGPKLLIQFQNNGVVDDSQLPKDRFSAERLKGVDSTLKIQPAKLEDSAVYLCASSLGPEQRYGYTFGSGTRLTVV.

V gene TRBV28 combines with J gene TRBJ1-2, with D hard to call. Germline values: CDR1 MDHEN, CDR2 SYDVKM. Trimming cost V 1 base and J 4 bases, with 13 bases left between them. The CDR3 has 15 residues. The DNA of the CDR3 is TGTGCCAGCAGTTTATCCCTAGGTGAATCCTATGGCTACACCTTC. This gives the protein CASSLSLGESYGYTF.

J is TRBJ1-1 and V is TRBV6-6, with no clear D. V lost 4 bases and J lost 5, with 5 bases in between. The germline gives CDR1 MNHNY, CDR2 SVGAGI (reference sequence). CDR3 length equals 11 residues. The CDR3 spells CASSLGTEAFF. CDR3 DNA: TGTGCCAGCAGTTTGGGGACTGAAGCTTTCTTT.

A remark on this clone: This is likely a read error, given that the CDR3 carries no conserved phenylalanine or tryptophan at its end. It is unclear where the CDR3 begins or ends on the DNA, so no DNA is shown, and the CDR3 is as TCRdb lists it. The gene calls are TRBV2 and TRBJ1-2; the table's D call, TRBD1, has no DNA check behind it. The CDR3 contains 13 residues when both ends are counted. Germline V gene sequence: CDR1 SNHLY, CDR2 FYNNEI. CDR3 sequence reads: CASSPRTGSIPPP.

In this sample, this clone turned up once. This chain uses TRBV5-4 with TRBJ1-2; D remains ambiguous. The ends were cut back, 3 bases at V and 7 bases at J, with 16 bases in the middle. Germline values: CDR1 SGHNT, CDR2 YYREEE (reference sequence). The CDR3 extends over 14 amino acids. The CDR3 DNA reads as TGTGCCAGCAGCTCGGTGGGGAAGGGCGGTGGCTACACCTTC. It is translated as CASSSVGKGGGYTF.

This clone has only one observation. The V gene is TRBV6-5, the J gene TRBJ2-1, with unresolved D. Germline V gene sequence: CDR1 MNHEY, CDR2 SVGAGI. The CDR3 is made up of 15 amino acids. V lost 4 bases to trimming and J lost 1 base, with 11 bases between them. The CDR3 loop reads CASSSSDGSYNEQFF. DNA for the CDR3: TGTGCCAGCAGTTCCTCGGACGGATCCTACAATGAGCAGTTCTTC.

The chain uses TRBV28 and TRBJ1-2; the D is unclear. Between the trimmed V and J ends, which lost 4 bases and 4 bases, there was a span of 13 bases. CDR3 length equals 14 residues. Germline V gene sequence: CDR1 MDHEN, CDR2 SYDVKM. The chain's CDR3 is CASSSTSSGYGYTF. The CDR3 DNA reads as TGTGCCAGCAGTTCGACATCCTCCGGCTATGGCTACACCTTC.

The chain's CDR3 is CASSPKRDTQYF. CDR3 in DNA: TGTGCCAGCAGCCCCAAGAGGGATACGCAGTATTTT. This chain uses TRBV14 with TRBJ2-3; D unresolved. Germline CDR1 is SGHDN and CDR2 is FVKESK. V was trimmed by 4 bases and J by 6 bases, leaving 8 bases between them. CDR3 length equals 12 residues.

The CDR3 loop reads CASSVGQGATDTQYF. DNA for the CDR3: TGCGCCAGCAGCGTCGGACAGGGGGCGACAGATACGCAGTATTTT. The chain recombines TRBV5-1 with TRBJ2-3, with 11 bases fitting TRBD1. Germline assignment: CDR1 SGHRS and CDR2 YFSETQ. The CDR3 totals 15 residues. With 4 bases clipped from V and 3 bases from J, the junction kept 4 bases outside the gene matches.

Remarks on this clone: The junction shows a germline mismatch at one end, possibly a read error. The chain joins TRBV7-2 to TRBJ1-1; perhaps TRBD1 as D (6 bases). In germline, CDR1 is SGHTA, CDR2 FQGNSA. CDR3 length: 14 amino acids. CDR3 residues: CASRLGGGYTEAFF. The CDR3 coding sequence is TGTGCCAGCAGATTAGGGGGGGGTTACACTGAAGCTTTCTTT.

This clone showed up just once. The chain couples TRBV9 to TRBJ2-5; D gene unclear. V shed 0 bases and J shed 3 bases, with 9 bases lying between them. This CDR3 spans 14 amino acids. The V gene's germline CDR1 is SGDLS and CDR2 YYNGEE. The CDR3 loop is CASSVASAEETQYF. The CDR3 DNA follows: TGTGCCAGCAGCGTAGCCTCGGCGGAAGAGACCCAGTACTTC.

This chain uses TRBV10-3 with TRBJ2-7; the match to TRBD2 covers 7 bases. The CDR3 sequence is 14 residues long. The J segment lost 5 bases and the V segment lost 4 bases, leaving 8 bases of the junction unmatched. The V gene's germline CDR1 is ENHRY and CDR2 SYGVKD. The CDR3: CAISVGGRADEQYF. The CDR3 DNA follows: TGTGCCATCAGTGTAGGAGGGAGGGCCGACGAGCAGTACTTC.

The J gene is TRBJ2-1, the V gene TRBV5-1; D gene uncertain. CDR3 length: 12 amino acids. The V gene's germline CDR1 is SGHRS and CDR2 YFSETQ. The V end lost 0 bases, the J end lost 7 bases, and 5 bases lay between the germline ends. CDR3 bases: TGCGCCAGCAGCTTGGGGTTGAATGAGCAGTTCTTC. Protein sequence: CASSLGLNEQFF.